These 25 T cell receptor beta chains were all obtained from the same sample, sequenced in a study of shared clonotypes between healthy human individuals. CD45RO negativity and positive selection for CCR7 defined naive CD8 cells, a population that excluded terminally differentiated effector memory CD45RA+ cells. TCRdb's table, derived via immunoSEQ multiplex PCR, lists solely in-frame clones and lacks some. The sample records roughly 2,000,000 clones, less than 95% being singletons. The sequenced sample was naive CD8+ T cells sorted from blood. Source of these receptors: a man aged 18 to 30 in good health.

This clone was detected only once. The rearrangement links TRBV28 to TRBJ2-7; D not certain. The germline V and J ends were trimmed by 2 bases and 3 bases, with 5 bases remaining between them. The CDR3 contains 12 residues. Germline V lookup: CDR1 MDHEN, CDR2 SYDVKM. CDR3: CASSLPDYEQYF. Here the CDR3 DNA reads TGTGCCAGCAGTTTACCAGACTACGAGCAGTACTTC.

This chain links TRBV6-1 with TRBJ2-7; 8 bases align to TRBD2. The germline V gene encodes CDR1 MNHNS and CDR2 SASEGT. There are 11 residues in the CDR3. CDR3 sequence reads: CGSRGAYEQYF. CDR3 nucleotides: TGTGGATCGCGGGGGGCCTACGAGCAGTACTTC.

The chain has TRBV27 and TRBJ2-7; 9 bases are shared with TRBD2. The CDR3 loop spans 19 amino acids. The V gene end was trimmed by 4 bases and the J gene end by 4 bases; junction bases not matched to a gene: 20. The germline CDR1 and CDR2 sequences are MNHEY and SMNVEV (reference sequence). The CDR3 here is CASSSSMWREGPLGYEQYF. For the CDR3, the DNA is TGTGCCAGCAGTTCCTCAATGTGGCGGGAGGGCCCTCTTGGATACGAGCAGTACTTC.

The chain recombines TRBV13 with TRBJ2-7; 8 bases line up with TRBD1. The V segment lost 4 bases and the J segment 3 bases; nucleotides outside the gene matches: 5. The CDR3 length is 14 residues. The germline CDR1 and CDR2 sequences are PRHDT and FYEKMQ (reference sequence). CDR3 bases: TGTGCCAGCAGCTCGGACAGGGAAGGCTACGAGCAGTACTTC. It codes for CASSSDREGYEQYF.

V usage is TRBV6-6 and J usage is TRBJ1-2, with D maybe TRBD1 (5 bases). Looked up from germline, CDR1 is MNHNY and CDR2 is SVGAGI (reference sequence). CDR3 length: 16 residues. V was clipped by 6 bases and J by 6 bases, with 23 bases between them. The CDR3 nucleotides read TGTGCCAGCAGCCCTACCAAAACAGGACGTAAGGATGGCTACACCTTC. The encoded protein is CASSPTKTGRKDGYTF.

The chain has TRBV15 and TRBJ1-1, with D unresolved. The CDR3 is 13 residues long. Germline values: CDR1 LNHNV, CDR2 YYDKDF (reference sequence). Trimming removed 5 bases at V and 5 bases at J, with 12 bases between. As DNA, the CDR3 is TGTGCCACCAGCTGGAGTGAAGGGACTGAAGCTTTCTTT. This encodes CATSWSEGTEAFF.

The V gene is TRBV13, the J gene TRBJ2-7, with 12 positions matching TRBD2. The CDR3 totals 16 residues. Germline V CDR1 and CDR2: PRHDT, FYEKMQ (reference sequence). Trimming took 5 bases from V and 5 from J; bases not matched to a gene: 10. CDR3 residues: CASSPGETSGSNEQYF. Written as DNA, the CDR3 is TGTGCCAGCAGCCCTGGAGAGACTAGCGGGAGCAACGAGCAGTACTTC.

Only one count was recorded for this clone. The V and J genes are TRBV4-1 and TRBJ1-3; D is undetermined. V was cut by 3 bases and J by 0 bases, with 9 bases left in between. Germline CDR1 and CDR2: MGHRA and YSYEKL. This CDR3 is built from 15 residues. CDR3 loop: CASSQTGISGNTIYF. DNA of the CDR3: TGCGCCAGCAGCCAGACGGGGATCTCTGGAAACACCATATATTTT.

V usage is TRBV2 and J usage is TRBJ2-7; no reliable D call. V lost 8 bases and J lost 4, with 12 bases in between. CDR1 SNHLY and CDR2 FYNNEI come from the germline V gene. The CDR3 is made up of 12 amino acids. CDR3 region: CASGAVGYEQYF. CDR3 coding DNA: TGTGCCAGCGGCGCGGTAGGATACGAGCAGTACTTC. The full variable domain, with the rest looked up from reference TRBV2 and TRBJ2-7, is EPEVTQTPSHQVTQMGQEVILRCVPISNHLYFYWYRQILGQKVEFLVSFYNNEISEKSEIFDDQFSVERPDGSNFTLKIRSTKLEDSAMYFCASGAVGYEQYFGPGTRLTVT.

The chain is built from TRBV27 and TRBJ2-3; 8 bases align to TRBD2. V lost 10 bases to trimming and J lost 0 bases; unmatched junction nucleotides: 9. The CDR3 is made up of 15 amino acids. Germline V gene lookup returns CDR1 MNHEY and CDR2 SMNVEV (reference sequence). The CDR3 DNA follows: TGTGCCACCACGCCAGTAGCGGGAAGCACAGATACGCAGTATTTT. Translation: CATTPVAGSTDTQYF.

This sequence joins TRBV19 and TRBJ1-3; D might be TRBD1 (5 bases). V was trimmed by 5 bases and J by 0 bases, leaving 20 bases between them. Germline-derived CDR1 and CDR2 are LNHDA and SQIVND (reference sequence). This CDR3 contains 18 residues. CDR3 nucleotides: TGTGCCAGTAGTTCGAACCGGGACGGACGACTCTCTGGAAACACCATATATTTT. It yields the protein CASSSNRDGRLSGNTIYF.

The V gene is TRBV6-5, the J gene TRBJ1-1; D not certain. V was clipped by 2 bases and J by 6 bases, with 16 bases between them. CDR3 length: 15 residues. Germline V CDR1 and CDR2: MNHEY, SVGAGI. The CDR3 nucleotides are TGTGCCAGCAGTTACCTGGGGAGGCTGGACGCTGAAGCTTTCTTT. It encodes CASSYLGRLDAEAFF.

Regarding this clone: Other DNA variants within this sample encode the same CDR3. The chain uses TRBV13 and TRBJ2-7, with TRBD2 matching 7 bases. With 0 bases clipped from V and 1 base from J, the junction kept 3 bases outside the gene matches. Germline assignment: CDR1 PRHDT and CDR2 FYEKMQ (reference sequence). The CDR3 is made up of 15 amino acids. The CDR3 DNA is TGTGCCAGCAGCTTAGGCGGTAGCGGGTCCTACGAGCAGTACTTC. It encodes CASSLGGSGSYEQYF.

Comment on this clone: Other DNA sequences in this sample translate to the same CDR3. The chain is built from TRBV30 and TRBJ1-2, with 8 bases matching TRBD1. The V gene's germline CDR1 is GTSNPN and CDR2 SVGIG (reference sequence). The CDR3 is made up of 13 amino acids. The V gene end was trimmed by 0 bases and the J gene end by 6 bases; junction bases not matched to a gene: 3. The CDR3 bases are TGTGCCTGGAGTGTATCAGGGGGCGATGGCTACACCTTC. Protein: CAWSVSGGDGYTF.

In regard to this clone: In the same sample, other DNA sequences code for this CDR3. J is TRBJ2-5 and V is TRBV27; D gene uncertain. The CDR3 runs to 13 residues. The V end lost 0 bases, the J end lost 5 bases, and 7 bases lay between the germline ends. Germline values: CDR1 MNHEY, CDR2 SMNVEV (reference sequence). The CDR3 spells CASSLSPLETQYF. The CDR3 DNA is TGTGCCAGCAGTTTATCCCCCCTCGAGACCCAGTACTTC.

The chain employs TRBV4-3 and TRBJ2-2; 12 bases fit TRBD2. CDR1 and CDR2 from the germline V gene are LGHNA and YSLEER. J gave up 3 bases and V 0 bases, and 2 bases lay outside the gene matches. This CDR3 is 17 amino acids long. In nucleotides, the CDR3 is TGCGCCAGCAGCCAAGAGGGACTAGCGGGTGACACCGGGGAGCTGTTTTTT. It encodes CASSQEGLAGDTGELFF.

J is TRBJ2-1 and V is TRBV13; D is unresolved. Germline V gives CDR1 PRHDT, CDR2 FYEKMQ (reference sequence). Trimming cost V 1 base and J 0 bases, with 7 bases left between them. The CDR3 has 15 residues. The DNA for the CDR3 is TGTGCCAGCAGCTTAGCTTCTGACTCCTACAATGAGCAGTTCTTC. This gives the protein CASSLASDSYNEQFF.

This rearrangement joins TRBV5-4 to TRBJ1-1; a weak D match, TRBD1 (6 bases). The CDR3 has 14 amino acids. Germline-derived CDR1 and CDR2 are SGHNT and YYREEE (reference sequence). With 4 bases removed from V and 1 base from J, the gap between germline ends came to 11 bases. This CDR3 is CASSPDRTNTEAFF. CDR3 coding DNA: TGTGCCAGCAGCCCCGACAGGACGAACACTGAAGCTTTCTTT.

The gene calls are TRBV11-2 and TRBJ2-7; D unresolved. Germline V gene lookup returns CDR1 SGHAT and CDR2 FQNNGV. The CDR3 has 14 residues. Trimming pared 5 bases from V and 3 bases from J, leaving 14 bases between. The CDR3 reads CASSQPMMGYEQYF. The CDR3 DNA follows: TGTGCCAGCAGCCAACCGATGATGGGCTACGAGCAGTACTTC.

The gene calls are TRBV4-1 and TRBJ1-1; the D gene is possibly TRBD1 (6 bases). The CDR3 has 16 amino acids. The V and J ends lost 0 bases and 2 bases respectively, with 13 bases between them. Germline V gene lookup returns CDR1 MGHRA and CDR2 YSYEKL. The CDR3 protein is CASSQERGAPNTEAFF. As DNA, the CDR3 is TGCGCCAGCAGCCAAGAGCGGGGGGCCCCAAACACTGAAGCTTTCTTT.

V and J are TRBV11-2 and TRBJ2-6; D unclear. This CDR3 is built from 15 residues. Trimming cost V 3 bases and J 0 bases, with 6 bases left between them. Germline CDR1 SGHAT, CDR2 FQNNGV. This CDR3 is CASSFQNSGANVLTF. In DNA, the CDR3 is TGTGCCAGCAGCTTCCAGAACTCTGGGGCCAACGTCCTGACTTTC.

The chain employs TRBV7-9 and TRBJ2-3; D call uncertain. CDR3 length equals 16 residues. Germline CDR1 SEHNR, CDR2 FQNEAQ (reference sequence). V was pared by 4 bases and J by 2 bases, with 16 bases between. The CDR3 DNA reads as TGTGCCAGCAGCTCCACAGAGGATCGACACACAGATACGCAGTATTTT. It translates to CASSSTEDRHTDTQYF.

J is TRBJ2-3 and V is TRBV15; TRBD2 matches 7 bases. Germline loops: CDR1 LNHNV, CDR2 YYDKDF (reference sequence). V gave up 5 bases and J gave up 3 bases; unmatched junction bases: 14. CDR3 size: 17 residues. CDR3 sequence: CATSPRSGTKMTDTQYF. The CDR3 region has the DNA TGTGCCACCAGCCCACGTTCCGGGACTAAGATGACAGATACGCAGTATTTT.

V usage is TRBV5-5 and J usage is TRBJ1-1; D not resolved. CDR1 and CDR2 (germline): SGHKS, YYEKEE (reference sequence). The germline V and J ends were trimmed by 0 bases and 0 bases, with 6 bases remaining between them. The length of the CDR3 is 14 residues. CDR3 nucleotides: TGTGCCAGCAGCTTGGTTGCTTTGAACACTGAAGCTTTCTTT. It is translated as CASSLVALNTEAFF.

This clone was recorded once. In DNA, the CDR3 is TGTGCCAGCAGCACCGGGATCTACAATGAGCAGTTCTTC. Translating it yields CASSTGIYNEQFF. The chain links TRBV14 to TRBJ2-1; a weak D match, TRBD2 (5 bases). There are 13 residues in the CDR3. CDR1 is SGHDN, CDR2 FVKESK, per germline. With 5 bases removed from V and 3 bases from J, the gap between germline ends came to 8 bases.